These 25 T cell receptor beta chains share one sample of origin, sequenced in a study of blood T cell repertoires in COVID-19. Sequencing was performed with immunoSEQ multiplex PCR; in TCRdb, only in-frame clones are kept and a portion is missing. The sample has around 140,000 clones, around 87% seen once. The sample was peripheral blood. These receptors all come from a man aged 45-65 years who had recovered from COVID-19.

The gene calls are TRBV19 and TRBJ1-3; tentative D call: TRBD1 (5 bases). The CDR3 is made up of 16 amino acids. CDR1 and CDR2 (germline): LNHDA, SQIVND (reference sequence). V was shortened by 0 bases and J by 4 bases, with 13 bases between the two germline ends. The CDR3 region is CASSIDRPRAGNTIYF. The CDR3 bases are TGTGCCAGTAGTATAGATCGTCCCAGGGCAGGAAACACCATATATTTT.

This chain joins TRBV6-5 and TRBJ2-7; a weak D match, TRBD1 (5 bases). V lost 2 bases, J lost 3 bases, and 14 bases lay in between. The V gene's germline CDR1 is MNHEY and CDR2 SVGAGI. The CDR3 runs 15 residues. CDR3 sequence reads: CASSYAQGHYYEQYF. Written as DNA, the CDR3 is TGTGCCAGCAGTTACGCTCAGGGCCACTACTACGAGCAGTACTTC.

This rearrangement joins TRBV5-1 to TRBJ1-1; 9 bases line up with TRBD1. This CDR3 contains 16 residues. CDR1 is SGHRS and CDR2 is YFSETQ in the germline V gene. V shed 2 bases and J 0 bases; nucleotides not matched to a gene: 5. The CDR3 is CASSFGTGTMNTEAFF. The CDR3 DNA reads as TGCGCCAGCAGCTTTGGGACAGGGACAATGAACACTGAAGCTTTCTTT.

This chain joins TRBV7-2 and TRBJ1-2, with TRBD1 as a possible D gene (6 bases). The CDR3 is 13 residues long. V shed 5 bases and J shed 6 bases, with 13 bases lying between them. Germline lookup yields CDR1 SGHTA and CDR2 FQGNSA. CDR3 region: CASSQVGGDGYTF. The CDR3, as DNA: TGTGCCAGCAGCCAAGTTGGGGGCGATGGCTACACCTTC.

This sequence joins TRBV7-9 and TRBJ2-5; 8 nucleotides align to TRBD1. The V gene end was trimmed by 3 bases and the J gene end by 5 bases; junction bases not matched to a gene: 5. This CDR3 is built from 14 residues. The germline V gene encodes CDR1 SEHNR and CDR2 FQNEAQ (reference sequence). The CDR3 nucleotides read TGTGCCAGCAGCTTCACAGGGGGAGTCGAGACCCAGTACTTC. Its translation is CASSFTGGVETQYF.

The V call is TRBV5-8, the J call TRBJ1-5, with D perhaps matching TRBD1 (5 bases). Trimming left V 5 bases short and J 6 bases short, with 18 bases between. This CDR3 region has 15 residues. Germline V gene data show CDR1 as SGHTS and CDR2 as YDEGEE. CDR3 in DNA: TGTGCCAGCAGTGGGGGGGACGGAGGAGGTCAGCCCCAGCATTTT. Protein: CASSGGDGGGQPQHF.

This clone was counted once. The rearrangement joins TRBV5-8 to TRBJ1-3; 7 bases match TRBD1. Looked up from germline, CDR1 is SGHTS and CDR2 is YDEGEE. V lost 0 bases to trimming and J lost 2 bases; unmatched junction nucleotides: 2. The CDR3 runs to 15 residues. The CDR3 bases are TGTGCCAGCAGCTTGGACAGGGGCACTGGAAACACCATATATTTT. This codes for CASSLDRGTGNTIYF.

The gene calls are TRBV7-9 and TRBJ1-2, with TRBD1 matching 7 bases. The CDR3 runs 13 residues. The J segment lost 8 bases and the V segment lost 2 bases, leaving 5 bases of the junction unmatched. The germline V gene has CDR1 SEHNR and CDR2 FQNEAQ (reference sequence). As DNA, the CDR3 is TGTGCCAGCAGCTTAATGACAGGGTCCGGCTACACCTTC. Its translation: CASSLMTGSGYTF. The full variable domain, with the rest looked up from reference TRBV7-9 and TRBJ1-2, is DTGVSQNPRHKITKRGQNVTFRCDPISEHNRLYWYRQTLGQGPEFLTYFQNEAQLEKSRLLSDRFSAERPKGSFSTLEIQRTEQGDSAMYLCASSLMTGSGYTFGSGTRLTVV.

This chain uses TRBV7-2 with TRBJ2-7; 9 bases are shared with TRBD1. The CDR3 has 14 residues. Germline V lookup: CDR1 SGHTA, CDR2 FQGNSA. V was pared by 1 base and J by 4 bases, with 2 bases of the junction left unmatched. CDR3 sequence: CASSLGTGAYEQYF. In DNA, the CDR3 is TGTGCCAGCAGCTTAGGGACAGGGGCATACGAGCAGTACTTC.

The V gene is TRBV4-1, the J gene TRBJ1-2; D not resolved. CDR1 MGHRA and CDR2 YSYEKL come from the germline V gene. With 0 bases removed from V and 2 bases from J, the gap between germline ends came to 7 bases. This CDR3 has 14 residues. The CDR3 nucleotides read TGCGCCAGCAGCCAAGATCGGGGAAACTATGGCTACACCTTC. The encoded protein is CASSQDRGNYGYTF.

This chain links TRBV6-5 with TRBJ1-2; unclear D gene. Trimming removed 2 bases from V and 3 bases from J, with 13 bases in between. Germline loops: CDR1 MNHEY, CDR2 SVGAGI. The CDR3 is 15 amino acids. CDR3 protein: CASSYRENSDYGYTF. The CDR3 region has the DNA TGTGCCAGCAGTTACCGGGAAAATTCCGACTATGGCTACACCTTC.

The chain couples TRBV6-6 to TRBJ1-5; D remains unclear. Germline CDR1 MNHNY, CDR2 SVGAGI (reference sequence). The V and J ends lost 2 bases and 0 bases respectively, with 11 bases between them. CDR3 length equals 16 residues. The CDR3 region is CASSYPEETSNQPQHF. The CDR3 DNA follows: TGTGCCAGCAGTTACCCCGAGGAGACTAGCAATCAGCCCCAGCATTTT.

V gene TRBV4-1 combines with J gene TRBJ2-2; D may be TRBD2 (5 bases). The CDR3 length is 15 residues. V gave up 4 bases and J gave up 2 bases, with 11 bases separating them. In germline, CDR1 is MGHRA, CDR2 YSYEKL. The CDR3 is CASSPEGRNTGELFF. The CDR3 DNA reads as TGCGCCAGCAGCCCAGAGGGCAGAAACACCGGGGAGCTGTTTTTT.

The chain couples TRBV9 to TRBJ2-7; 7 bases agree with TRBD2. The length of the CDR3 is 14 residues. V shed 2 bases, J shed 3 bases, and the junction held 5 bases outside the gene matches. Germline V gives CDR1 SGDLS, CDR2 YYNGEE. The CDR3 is CASSVGGGRYEQYF. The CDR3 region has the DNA TGTGCCAGCAGCGTCGGCGGGGGTCGCTACGAGCAGTACTTC.

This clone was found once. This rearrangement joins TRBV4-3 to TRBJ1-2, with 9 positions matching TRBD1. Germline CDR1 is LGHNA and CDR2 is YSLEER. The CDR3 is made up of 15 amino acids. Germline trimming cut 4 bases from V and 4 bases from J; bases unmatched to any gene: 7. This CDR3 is CASSPTDRGGYGYTF. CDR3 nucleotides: TGCGCCAGCAGCCCCACGGACAGGGGTGGCTATGGCTACACCTTC.

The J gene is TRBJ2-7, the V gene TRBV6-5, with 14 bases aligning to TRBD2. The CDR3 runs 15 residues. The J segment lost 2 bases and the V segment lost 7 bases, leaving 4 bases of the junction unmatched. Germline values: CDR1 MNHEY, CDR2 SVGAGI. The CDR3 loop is CASTQTSGGAYEQYF. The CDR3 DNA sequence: TGTGCCAGCACCCAGACTAGCGGGGGGGCCTACGAGCAGTACTTC.

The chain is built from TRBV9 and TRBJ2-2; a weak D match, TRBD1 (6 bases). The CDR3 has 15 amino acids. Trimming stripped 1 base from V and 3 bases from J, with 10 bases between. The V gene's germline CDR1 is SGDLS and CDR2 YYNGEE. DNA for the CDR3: TGTGCCAGCAGCGTACTCGCAGGGGACACCGGGGAGCTGTTTTTT. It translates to CASSVLAGDTGELFF.

The CDR3 DNA reads TGCGCCAGCAGCCTAGAGAATTCACCCCTCCACTTT. It yields the protein CASSLENSPLHF. The chain is built from TRBV5-1 and TRBJ1-6; D remains ambiguous. Deletions cut 4 bases from V and 7 bases from J, with 6 bases between. The CDR3 spans 12 residues. Per the germline V gene, CDR1 is SGHRS and CDR2 is YFSETQ.

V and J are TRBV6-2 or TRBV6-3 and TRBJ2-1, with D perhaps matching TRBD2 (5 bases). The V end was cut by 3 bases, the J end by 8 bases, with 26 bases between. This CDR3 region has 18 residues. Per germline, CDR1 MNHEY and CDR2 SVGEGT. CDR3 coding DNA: TGTGCCAGCAGTTATACGGGTAGCGCTAGCCGCCAGTCGGATGAGCAGTTCTTC. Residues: CASSYTGSASRQSDEQFF.

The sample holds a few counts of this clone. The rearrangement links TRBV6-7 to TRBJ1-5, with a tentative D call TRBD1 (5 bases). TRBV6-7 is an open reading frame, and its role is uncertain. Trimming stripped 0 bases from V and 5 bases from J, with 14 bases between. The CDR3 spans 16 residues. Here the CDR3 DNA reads TGTGCCAGCAGTTACTCTTGTGCAAGGGGCGATCAGCCCCAGCATTTT. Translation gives CASSYSCARGDQPQHF.

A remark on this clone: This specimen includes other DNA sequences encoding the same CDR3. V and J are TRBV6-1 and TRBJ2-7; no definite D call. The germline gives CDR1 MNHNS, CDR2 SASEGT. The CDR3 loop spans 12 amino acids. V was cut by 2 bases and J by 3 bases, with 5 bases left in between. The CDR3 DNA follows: TGTGCCAGCAGTGAAACCAGCTACGAGCAGTACTTC. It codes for CASSETSYEQYF.

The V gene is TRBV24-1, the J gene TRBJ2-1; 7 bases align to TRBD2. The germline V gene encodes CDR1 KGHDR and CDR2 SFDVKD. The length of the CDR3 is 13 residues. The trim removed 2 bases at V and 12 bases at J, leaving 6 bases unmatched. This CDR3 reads CATSDWGGRGQFF. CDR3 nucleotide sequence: TGTGCCACCAGTGATTGGGGGGGGAGGGGGCAGTTCTTC.

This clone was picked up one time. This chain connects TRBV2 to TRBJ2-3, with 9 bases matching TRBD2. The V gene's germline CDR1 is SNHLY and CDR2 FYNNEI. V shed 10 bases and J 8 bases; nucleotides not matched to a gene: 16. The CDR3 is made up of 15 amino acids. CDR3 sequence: CATPVAGGPGATQYF. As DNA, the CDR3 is TGTGCCACCCCAGTGGCGGGGGGGCCGGGGGCTACGCAGTATTTT.

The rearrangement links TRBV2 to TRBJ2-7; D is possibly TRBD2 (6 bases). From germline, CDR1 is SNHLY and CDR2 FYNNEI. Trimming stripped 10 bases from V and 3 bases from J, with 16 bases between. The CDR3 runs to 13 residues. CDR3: CATKEEGLYEQYF. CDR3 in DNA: TGTGCCACCAAAGAGGAGGGCCTCTACGAGCAGTACTTC.

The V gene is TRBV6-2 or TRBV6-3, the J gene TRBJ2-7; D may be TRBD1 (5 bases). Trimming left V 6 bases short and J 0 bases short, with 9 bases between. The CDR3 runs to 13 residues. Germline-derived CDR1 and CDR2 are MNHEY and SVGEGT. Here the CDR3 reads CASSLTDSYEQYF. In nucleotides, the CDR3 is TGTGCCAGCAGCCTGACAGACTCCTACGAGCAGTACTTC.